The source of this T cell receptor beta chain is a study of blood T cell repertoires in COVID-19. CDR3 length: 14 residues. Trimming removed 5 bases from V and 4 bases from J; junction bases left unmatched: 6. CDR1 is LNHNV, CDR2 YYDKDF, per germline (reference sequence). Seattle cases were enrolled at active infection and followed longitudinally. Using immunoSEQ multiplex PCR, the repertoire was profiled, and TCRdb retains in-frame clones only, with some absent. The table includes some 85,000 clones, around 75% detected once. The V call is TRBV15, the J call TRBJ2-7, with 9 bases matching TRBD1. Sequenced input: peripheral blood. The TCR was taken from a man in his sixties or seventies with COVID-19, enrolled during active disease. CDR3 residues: CATSRQGGFYEQYF. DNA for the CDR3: TGTGCCACCAGCCGACAGGGGGGCTTTTACGAGCAGTACTTC. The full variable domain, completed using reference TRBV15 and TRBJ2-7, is DAMVIQNPRYQVTQFGKPVTLSCSQTLNHNVMYWYQQKSSQAPKLLFHYYDKDFNNEADTPDNFQSRRPNTSFCFLDIRSPGLGDTAMYLCATSRQGGFYEQYFGPGTRLTVT.